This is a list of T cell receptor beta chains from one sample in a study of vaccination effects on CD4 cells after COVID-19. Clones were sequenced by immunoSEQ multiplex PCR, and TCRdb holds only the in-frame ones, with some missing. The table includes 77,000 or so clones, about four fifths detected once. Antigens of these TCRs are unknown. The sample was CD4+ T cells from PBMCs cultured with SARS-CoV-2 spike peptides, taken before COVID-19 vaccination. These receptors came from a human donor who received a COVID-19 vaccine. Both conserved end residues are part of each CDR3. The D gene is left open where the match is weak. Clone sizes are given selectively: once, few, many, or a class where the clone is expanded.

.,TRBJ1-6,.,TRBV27,CASSFLNAGSPLHF,TGTGCCAGCAGTTTTCTGAACGCTGGGTCACCCCTCCACTTT
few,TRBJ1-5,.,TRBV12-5,CASGLVKDGQGWTFSNQPQHF,TGTGCTAGTGGTTTGGTAAAGGATGGGCAGGGTTGGACCTTTAGCAATCAGCCCCAGCATTTT
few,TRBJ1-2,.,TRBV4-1,CASSQAQGKGGYTF,TGCGCCAGCAGCCAAGCACAGGGTAAAGGAGGCTACACCTTC
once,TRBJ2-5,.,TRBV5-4,CASSVGRTKETQYF,TGTGCCAGCAGCGTGGGACGGACAAAAGAGACCCAGTACTTC
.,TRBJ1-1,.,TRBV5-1,CASSLGVRGTEAFF,TGCGCCAGCAGCTTGGGGGTTAGGGGGACTGAAGCTTTCTTT
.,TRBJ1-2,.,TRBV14,CASSQVPNYGYTF,TGTGCCAGCAGCCAGGTACCTAACTATGGCTACACCTTC
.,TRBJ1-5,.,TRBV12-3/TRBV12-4,CASREGEQPQHF,TGTGCCAGCAGGGAGGGTGAGCAGCCCCAGCATTTT
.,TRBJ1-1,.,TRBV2,CASGGQGFGTEAFF,TGTGCCAGCGGCGGCCAAGGGTTTGGCACTGAAGCTTTCTTT
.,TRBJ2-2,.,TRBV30,CAWSGGKRGGNTGELFF,TGTGCCTGGAGTGGGGGAAAAAGGGGGGGGAACACCGGGGAGCTGTTTTTT
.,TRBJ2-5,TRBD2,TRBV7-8,CASSLDPRSGGTQETQYF,TGTGCCAGCAGCTTAGACCCGCGGAGCGGGGGGACGCAAGAGACCCAGTACTTC
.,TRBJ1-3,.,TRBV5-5,CASSLSGNSGTGNTIYF,TGTGCCAGCAGCCTATCAGGGAATTCGGGTACTGGAAACACCATATATTTT
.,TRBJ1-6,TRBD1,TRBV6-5,CASFRTGGIGSPLHF,TGTGCCAGCTTCAGGACAGGGGGCATAGGTTCACCCCTCCACTTT
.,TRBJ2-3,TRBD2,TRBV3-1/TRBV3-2,CASSQAAAGTTDTQYF,TGTGCCAGCAGCCAAGCAGCAGCGGGGACCACAGATACGCAGTATTTT
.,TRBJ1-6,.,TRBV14,CASSRGRGNSPLHF,TGTGCCAGCAGCCGGGGTAGGGGGAATTCACCCCTCCACTTT
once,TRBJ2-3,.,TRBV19,CASRDRGTDTQYF,TGTGCCAGTCGGGACCGTGGCACAGATACGCAGTATTTT
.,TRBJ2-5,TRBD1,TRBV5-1,CASSSMTGEEETQYF,TGCGCCAGCAGCTCCATGACAGGGGAAGAGGAGACCCAGTACTTC
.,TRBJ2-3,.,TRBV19,CASSIAARADTQYF,TGTGCCAGTAGTATTGCGGCGCGCGCAGATACGCAGTATTTT
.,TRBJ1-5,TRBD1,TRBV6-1,CASSEALGTGNQPQHF,TGTGCCAGCAGTGAAGCTCTGGGGACAGGGAATCAGCCCCAGCATTTT
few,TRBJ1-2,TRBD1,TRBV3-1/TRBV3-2,CASSSGQAMLGYGYTF,TGTGCCAGCAGCTCAGGACAGGCAATGTTGGGGTATGGCTACACCTTC
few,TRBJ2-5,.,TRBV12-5,CASVPTGTNGETQYF,TGTGCTAGTGTTCCGACCGGGACCAACGGCGAGACCCAGTACTTC
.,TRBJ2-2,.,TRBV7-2,CASRPGPSQGELFF,TGTGCCAGCAGGCCCGGGCCCTCCCAGGGGGAGCTGTTTTTT
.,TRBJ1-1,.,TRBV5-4,CASSFYGETNTEAFF,TGTGCCAGCAGCTTCTACGGGGAGACGAACACTGAAGCTTTCTTT
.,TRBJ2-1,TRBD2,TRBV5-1,CASSLDASGGSGEQFF,TGCGCCAGCAGCTTGGATGCTAGCGGGGGGTCGGGGGAGCAGTTCTTC
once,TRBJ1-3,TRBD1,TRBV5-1,CASSKMSGGRSSGNTIYF,TGCGCCAGCAGCAAAATGTCAGGGGGCAGGAGCTCCGGAAACACCATATATTTT
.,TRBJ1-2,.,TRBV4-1,CASSQEGGNPIKGYTF,TGCGCCAGCAGCCAAGAGGGGGGAAATCCGATAAAGGGCTACACCTTC
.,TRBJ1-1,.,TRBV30,CAWTTGTLNTEAFF,TGTGCCTGGACCACCGGGACACTAAACACTGAAGCTTTCTTT
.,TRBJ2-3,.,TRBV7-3,CASSTRGGGWDTQYF,TGTGCCAGCAGCACCCGGGGAGGGGGCTGGGATACGCAGTATTTT
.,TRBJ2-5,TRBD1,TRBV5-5,CASSWTGTGETQYF,TGTGCCAGCAGCTGGACCGGGACAGGCGAGACCCAGTACTTC
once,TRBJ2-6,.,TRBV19,CASSPITGFPGANVLTF,TGTGCCAGTAGCCCTATTACAGGGTTCCCTGGGGCCAACGTCCTGACTTTC
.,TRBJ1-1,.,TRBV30,CAWSDRNTEAFF,TGTGCCTGGAGTGATCGCAACACTGAAGCTTTCTTT
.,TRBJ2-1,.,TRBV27,CASSPGRGLSYNEQFF,TGTGCCAGCAGCCCGGGGCGGGGGCTCTCCTACAATGAGCAGTTCTTC
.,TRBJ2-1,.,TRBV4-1,CASSQVRQAGSYNEQFF,TGCGCCAGCAGCCAAGTTAGGCAGGCAGGAAGTTACAATGAGCAGTTCTTC
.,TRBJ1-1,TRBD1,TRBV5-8,CASSFGQGNAFF,TGTGCCAGCAGCTTCGGACAGGGGAACGCTTTCTTT
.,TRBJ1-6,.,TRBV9,CASSASLGSYNSPLHF,TGTGCCAGCAGCGCCTCCCTCGGCTCCTATAATTCACCCCTCCACTTT
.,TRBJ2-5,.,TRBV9,CASSGPGPQETQYF,TGTGCCAGCAGCGGACCGGGGCCCCAAGAGACCCAGTACTTC
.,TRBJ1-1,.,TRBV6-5,CASNLIQGNTEAFF,TGTGCCAGCAACCTCATACAGGGGAACACTGAAGCTTTCTTT
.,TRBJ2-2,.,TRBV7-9,CASSLLTGRITAGELFF,TGTGCCAGCAGCTTATTGACAGGGAGGATTACGGCCGGGGAGCTGTTTTTT
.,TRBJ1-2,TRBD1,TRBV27,CASSFRTGTLYGYTF,TGTGCCAGCAGTTTCCGGACAGGGACCCTCTATGGCTACACCTTC
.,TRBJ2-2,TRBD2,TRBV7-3,CASSHPSGGGNTGELFF,TGTGCCAGCAGCCACCCCTCGGGCGGGGGAAACACCGGGGAGCTGTTTTTT
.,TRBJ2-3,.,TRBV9,CASSVFQTSRYPDTQYF,TGTGCCAGCAGCGTGTTCCAAACTAGCAGATATCCAGATACGCAGTATTTT
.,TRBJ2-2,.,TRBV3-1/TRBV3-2,CASSRLTSTGELFF,TGTGCCAGCAGCCGTTTGACTAGCACCGGGGAGCTGTTTTTT
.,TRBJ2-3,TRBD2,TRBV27,CASRVMAGERQYF,TGTGCCAGCAGGGTTATGGCGGGGGAAAGGCAGTATTTT
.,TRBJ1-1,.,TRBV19,CASVIWAEAFF,TGTGCCAGCGTAATCTGGGCCGAAGCTTTCTTT
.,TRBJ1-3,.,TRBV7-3,CASSITGNAGNTIYF,TGTGCCAGCAGCATCACGGGGAACGCTGGAAACACCATATATTTT
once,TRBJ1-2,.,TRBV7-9,CASRMPRQQSYGYTF,TGTGCCAGCAGGATGCCGCGACAACAGTCCTATGGCTACACCTTC
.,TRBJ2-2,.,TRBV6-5,CASSYSNGNTGELFF,TGTGCCAGCAGTTACTCGAACGGGAACACCGGGGAGCTGTTTTTT
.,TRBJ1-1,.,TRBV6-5,CASSYGLGNTEAFF,TGTGCCAGCAGTTACGGACTCGGGAACACTGAAGCTTTCTTT
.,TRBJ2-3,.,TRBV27,CASSSPRTFSTDTQYF,TGTGCCAGCAGCAGTCCCCGGACCTTTAGCACAGATACGCAGTATTTT
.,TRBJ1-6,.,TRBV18,CASSPSTSSYNSPLHF,TGTGCCAGCTCACCGTCGACAAGCTCCTATAATTCACCCCTCCACTTT
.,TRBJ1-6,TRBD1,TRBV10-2,CASSWGQGNSPLHF,TGCGCCAGCAGTTGGGGACAGGGGAATTCACCCCTCCACTTT